This TCR beta chain was documented in a study of a mutant IDH1 vaccine in newly diagnosed glioma. Study information: Of treated patients, about 60% were men and 37.5% women, averaging about 40 years.

Time point in this sample: baseline, week 1 (first vaccination visit). Documented treatment: pre-vaccination baseline after standard-of-care therapy. Here immunoSEQ multiplex PCR was the method, and the copy in TCRdb shows in-frame clones only, minus some. The repertoire holds about 92,000 clones, with over 75% as singletons. This clone came up a few times. Unmatched junction bases numbered 17, after V lost 4 bases and J lost 1 base. Germline CDR1 LGHNA, CDR2 YNFKEQ. The CDR3 has 20 residues. J is TRBJ2-5 and V is TRBV4-2; 11 bases map to TRBD1. Material: PBMCs, obtained from a glioma patient treated with radiotherapy, temozolomide or both. This clonotype was sampled from a man in his forties with glioma. The chain's CDR3 is CASSREVRTGGDRIQETQYF. CDR3 sequence (DNA): TGTGCCAGCAGCCGAGAAGTTAGGACAGGGGGCGACCGAATCCAAGAGACCCAGTACTTC.